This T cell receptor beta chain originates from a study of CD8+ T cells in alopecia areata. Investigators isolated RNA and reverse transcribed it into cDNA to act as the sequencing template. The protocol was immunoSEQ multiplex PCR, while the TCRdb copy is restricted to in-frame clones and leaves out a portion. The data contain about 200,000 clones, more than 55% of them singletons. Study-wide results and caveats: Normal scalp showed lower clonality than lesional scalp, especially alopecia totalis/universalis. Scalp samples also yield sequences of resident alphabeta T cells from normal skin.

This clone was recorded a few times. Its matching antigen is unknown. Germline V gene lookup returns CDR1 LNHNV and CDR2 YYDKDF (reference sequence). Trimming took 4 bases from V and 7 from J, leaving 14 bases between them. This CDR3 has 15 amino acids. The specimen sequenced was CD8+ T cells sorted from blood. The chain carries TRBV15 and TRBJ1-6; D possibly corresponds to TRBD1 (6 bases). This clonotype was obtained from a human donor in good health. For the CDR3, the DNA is TGTGCCACCAGCAACAGGGCCGCTGGAAATTCACCCCTCCACTTT. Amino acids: CATSNRAAGNSPLHF.